The source of this TCR beta chain is a study of early T cells in non-severe SARS-CoV-2 infection. V lost 5 bases to trimming and J lost 5 bases, with 9 bases between them. Germline CDR1 SEHNR, CDR2 FQNEAQ (reference sequence). The length of the CDR3 is 13 residues. This clonotype was counted once. cDNA molecules, individually, were tagged with unique molecular identifiers. TCRdb itself ran the 5' RACE reads through MiXCR, one entry per CDR3 protein. Among about 27,000 distinct CDR3 sequences listed, about 4% were seen once. Material for sequencing was whole blood. The receptor comes from an adult who was a healthcare worker with PCR-confirmed SARS-CoV-2 infection or an uninfected control (not recorded which). The chain uses TRBV7-9 and TRBJ2-2; D is uncertain. The DNA for the CDR3 is TGTGCCAGCAGCCAAGGGCGTACCGGGGAGCTGTTTTTT. This gives the protein CASSQGRTGELFF.